This T cell receptor (beta chain) stems from a study of identical twins. The CDR3 extends over 14 amino acids. Germline CDR1 SNHLY, CDR2 FYNNEI. TCRdb itself ran the 5' RACE reads through MiXCR, one entry per CDR3 protein. The sample yields under 800,000 distinct CDR3 sequences, 21% seen once. To note about this clonotype: No antigen is known for it. At one end, the junction sequence differs from germline, possibly due to a read error.

Study-wide results and caveats: Partly confounded zero-insertion analyses could result from invariant MAIT and iNKT cells.

This sample also belongs to another study, concerning T cells expressing NK-cell markers.

Sequencing was performed on PBMCs. This clonotype was sampled from a woman in her late teens or twenties in good health. The chain is built from TRBV2 and TRBJ1-6; TRBD1 is a possible D gene (6 bases). The chain's CDR3 is CASSDRGQVSPVHF. CDR3 DNA sequence: TGTGCCAGCAGTGATCGGGGGCAAGTTTCACCCGTCCACTTT.